Each of the 23 T cell receptor beta chains below was sequenced from the same sample in a study of identical twins. TCRdb re-analysed the 5' RACE reads in MiXCR, keeping a single row per CDR3 protein. Among 570,000 or so distinct CDR3 sequences listed, around a tenth were seen once. The same data also contributed to another study, on yellow fever vaccine responses in identical twins.

Material for sequencing was PBMCs. The receptor source for this set is a woman aged 18-29 years in good health.

The chain couples TRBV9 to TRBJ2-1; 7 bases align to TRBD2. J lost 4 bases, V lost 1 base, and 8 bases had no gene match. The CDR3 contains 16 residues. Germline assignment: CDR1 SGDLS and CDR2 YYNGEE. The CDR3 protein is CASSVRGDPGYNEQFF. The CDR3 region has the DNA TGTGCCAGCAGCGTACGGGGGGACCCGGGGTACAATGAGCAGTTCTTC.

This clonotype was detected only a few times. The chain is built from TRBV3-1 and TRBJ2-1, with D perhaps TRBD1 (6 bases). Per germline, CDR1 LGHDT and CDR2 YNNKEL (reference sequence). This CDR3 is 16 amino acids long. V was clipped by 4 bases and J by 0 bases, with 13 bases between them. CDR3 amino acids: CASSLWGTSSYNEQFF. The CDR3 bases are TGTGCCAGCAGCCTTTGGGGGACAAGCTCCTACAATGAGCAGTTCTTC.

The sample holds many counts of this clonotype. The chain carries TRBV14 and TRBJ2-7; a weak D match, TRBD1 (5 bases). The CDR3 totals 14 residues. V was clipped by 4 bases and J by 3 bases, with 13 bases between them. Germline V gene lookup returns CDR1 SGHDN and CDR2 FVKESK. CDR3 sequence reads: CASSPIDSYYEQYF. In DNA form, the CDR3 reads TGTGCCAGCAGCCCGATAGACAGCTACTACGAGCAGTACTTC. The variable domain in full, completed from reference TRBV14 and TRBJ2-7, reads EAGVTQFPSHSVIEKGQTVTLRCDPISGHDNLYWYRRVMGKEIKFLLHFVKESKQDESGMPNNRFLAERTGGTYSTLKVQPAELEDSGVYFCASSPIDSYYEQYFGPGTRLTVT.

This clonotype was picked up a small number of times. The genes are TRBV20-1 and TRBJ2-5; D tentatively fits TRBD1 or TRBD2 (5 bases each). V lost 0 bases to trimming and J lost 1 base, with 12 bases between them. Germline CDR1 DFQATT, CDR2 SNEGSKA (reference sequence). The CDR3 length is 15 residues. The CDR3: CSARERGLAQETQYF. In DNA form, the CDR3 reads TGCAGTGCTAGAGAGAGGGGATTGGCCCAAGAGACCCAGTACTTC.

This clonotype has at least ten counts. The chain joins TRBV12-3 or TRBV12-4 to TRBJ2-7, with TRBD2 identical over 8 bases. Trimming cost V 6 bases and J 2 bases; bases outside gene matches: 9. CDR3 length: 15 residues. The CDR3 DNA reads as TGTGCCAGCAGATTAACTAGCGGCGCGACCTACGAGCAGTACTTC. Its translation: CASRLTSGATYEQYF.

In this sample, this clonotype turned up a few times. J is TRBJ2-1 and V is TRBV20-1; 7 positions match TRBD1. CDR1 is DFQATT and CDR2 is SNEGSKA in the germline V gene (reference sequence). The CDR3 extends over 14 amino acids. Trimming cost V 3 bases and J 0 bases; bases outside gene matches: 2. Here the CDR3 DNA reads TGCAGTGCTAGTAGGGACAGCTCCTACAATGAGCAGTTCTTC. Protein sequence: CSASRDSSYNEQFF.

This clonotype was seen many times. CDR3 amino acids: CASSPGTSGTQETQYF. In DNA, the CDR3 is TGTGCCAGCAGCCCTGGGACTAGCGGGACCCAAGAGACCCAGTACTTC. The chain couples TRBV7-9 to TRBJ2-5; TRBD2 agrees at 13 bases. The CDR3 runs to 16 residues. Germline loops: CDR1 SEHNR, CDR2 FQNEAQ (reference sequence). V lost 5 bases and J lost 1; bases outside the gene matches: 4.

This chain uses TRBV10-3 with TRBJ2-1; TRBD2 aligns across 13 bases. Germline V gives CDR1 ENHRY, CDR2 SYGVKD. The V gene end was trimmed by 11 bases and the J gene end by 3 bases; junction bases not matched to a gene: 7. The CDR3 runs to 15 residues. The chain's CDR3 is CAAGTSGDVYNEQFF. CDR3 nucleotides: TGTGCCGCGGGGACTAGCGGGGACGTCTACAATGAGCAGTTCTTC.

This clonotype has a count of ten or more. This chain uses TRBV27 with TRBJ2-7; D is ambiguous. Germline loops: CDR1 MNHEY, CDR2 SMNVEV (reference sequence). V was clipped by 6 bases and J by 3 bases, with 15 bases between them. The length of the CDR3 is 14 residues. The CDR3 region is CASSHQNSLYEQYF. The CDR3 DNA sequence: TGTGCCAGCAGCCATCAGAACAGCCTCTACGAGCAGTACTTC.

This clonotype was observed a handful of times. V usage is TRBV7-9 and J usage is TRBJ2-4; D unresolved. V was shortened by 5 bases and J by 8 bases, with 19 bases between the two germline ends. The CDR3 covers 15 residues. Germline CDR1 and CDR2: SEHNR and FQNEAQ (reference sequence). DNA of the CDR3: TGTGCCAGCAGCCAAGCTTCCTCGTATCGGGACATTCAGTACTTC. Its translation is CASSQASSYRDIQYF.

This clonotype has ten or more counts. This chain uses TRBV5-1 with TRBJ2-5; no definite D call. Looked up from germline, CDR1 is SGHRS and CDR2 is YFSETQ. Trimming took off 3 bases at V and 0 bases at J, with 3 bases between the two ends. The CDR3 runs 12 residues. The CDR3 spells CASSSHQETQYF. CDR3 sequence (DNA): TGCGCCAGCAGCTCACACCAAGAGACCCAGTACTTC.

This chain connects TRBV11-2 to TRBJ2-6, with D possibly matching TRBD1 (6 bases). The CDR3 is 18 amino acids. V was cut by 4 bases and J by 1 base, with 17 bases left in between. Germline-derived CDR1 and CDR2 are SGHAT and FQNNGV. The CDR3 loop reads CASSSRGGWRSGANVLTF. The DNA of the CDR3 is TGTGCCAGCAGCTCTAGAGGGGGATGGAGGTCTGGGGCCAACGTCCTGACTTTC.

This clonotype was picked up many times. The chain employs TRBV5-1 and TRBJ2-1; 8 nucleotides match TRBD1. CDR1 and CDR2 from the germline V gene are SGHRS and YFSETQ. This CDR3 comprises 15 residues. V trimming: 0 bases; J trimming: 4 bases; junction bases outside the gene matches: 3. Here the CDR3 reads CASSLEDREYNEQFF. CDR3 coding DNA: TGCGCCAGCAGCTTGGAGGACAGGGAATACAATGAGCAGTTCTTC.

At least ten counts were recorded for this clonotype. In DNA form, the CDR3 reads TGTGCCAGCAGTGAAGAACGGAATTCACCCCTCCACTTT. Encoded protein: CASSEERNSPLHF. J is TRBJ1-6 and V is TRBV6-1, with D hard to call. The V and J ends lost 1 base and 7 bases respectively, with 5 bases between them. Germline V gene lookup returns CDR1 MNHNS and CDR2 SASEGT. The length of the CDR3 is 13 residues.

This clonotype showed up just a few times. The V and J genes are TRBV18 and TRBJ2-7; D gene ambiguous. The CDR3 covers 14 residues. V lost 1 base and J lost 6, with 13 bases in between. CDR1 and CDR2 from the germline V gene are KGHSH and LQKENI. The CDR3 DNA is TGTGCCAGCTCACCACGGGATTTTGGGTCCGAGCAGTACTTC. This codes for CASSPRDFGSEQYF.

This chain links TRBV30 with TRBJ2-7; D is ambiguous. Trimming stripped 4 bases from V and 0 bases from J, with 10 bases between. There are 13 residues in the CDR3. Germline V gene lookup returns CDR1 GTSNPN and CDR2 SVGIG (reference sequence). The CDR3 sequence is CAWNGPSSYEQYF. The CDR3 DNA is TGTGCCTGGAACGGCCCTAGCTCCTACGAGCAGTACTTC.

This clonotype was counted only a few times. The rearrangement links TRBV7-9 to TRBJ2-7; D is unresolved. Germline lookup yields CDR1 SEHNR and CDR2 FQNEAQ (reference sequence). Trimming cost V 10 bases and J 7 bases, with 11 bases left between them. This CDR3 has 10 residues. CDR3 sequence (DNA): TGTGCCATCGTAAGTGGAGAGCAGTACTTC. This codes for CAIVSGEQYF.

This chain joins TRBV6-5 and TRBJ2-3; 10 bases line up with TRBD2. Germline CDR1 is MNHEY and CDR2 is SVGAGI. The CDR3 runs 15 residues. J lost 7 bases, V lost 0 bases, and 4 bases had no gene match. Written as DNA, the CDR3 is TGTGCCAGCAGTTACTCGCTAGCGGGGGAAAATACGCAGTATTTT. This translates into CASSYSLAGENTQYF.

V gene TRBV12-3 or TRBV12-4 combines with J gene TRBJ2-2, with D hard to call. V was pared by 7 bases and J by 7 bases, with 16 bases between. The CDR3 runs to 14 residues. CDR3 nucleotides: TGTGCCAGCACCATGGGCCCAGACGGCGGGGAGCTGTTTTTT. This codes for CASTMGPDGGELFF.

The chain employs TRBV27 and TRBJ1-1, with 7 positions matching TRBD1. Germline V gene lookup returns CDR1 MNHEY and CDR2 SMNVEV (reference sequence). The J segment lost 7 bases and the V segment lost 6 bases, leaving 5 bases of the junction unmatched. This CDR3 region has 12 residues. The CDR3 here is CASSPGGNEAFF. The CDR3 coding sequence is TGTGCCAGCAGCCCAGGGGGAAATGAAGCTTTCTTT.

This clonotype has only a few counts. V gene TRBV15 combines with J gene TRBJ2-2; TRBD1 or TRBD2 may be the D gene (6 bases each). Trimming shortened V by 4 bases and J by 6 bases, and 12 bases separated the two germline ends. The CDR3 extends over 14 amino acids. Germline CDR1 and CDR2: LNHNV and YYDKDF (reference sequence). CDR3 sequence: CATSTDRRAGELFF. DNA for the CDR3: TGTGCCACCAGCACCGACAGGAGGGCCGGGGAGCTGTTTTTT.

The chain joins TRBV6-1 to TRBJ2-1; 8 bases align to TRBD2. This CDR3 region has 16 residues. Germline CDR1 is MNHNS and CDR2 is SASEGT. Trimming cost V 0 bases and J 6 bases; bases outside gene matches: 7. Here the CDR3 DNA reads TGTGCCAGCAGTGAAGCTGCGCGGGGGGCCCTCAATGAGCAGTTCTTC. It translates to CASSEAARGALNEQFF.

This clonotype was detected a few times. The chain carries TRBV14 and TRBJ2-1; perhaps TRBD1 as D (5 bases). Looked up from germline, CDR1 is SGHDN and CDR2 is FVKESK. CDR3 size: 15 residues. V gave up 4 bases and J gave up 5 bases, with 15 bases separating them. The CDR3 loop is CASSPRQLTDNEQFF. DNA of the CDR3: TGTGCCAGCAGCCCCCGACAGCTAACTGACAATGAGCAGTTCTTC.